The 22 T cell receptor beta chains in this list originate from one sample, sequenced in a study of identical twins. TCRdb independently ran MiXCR on the 5' RACE reads; one entry per CDR3 protein. Of 1.5 million or so distinct CDR3 sequences listed, less than 35% are singletons. Sequencing was carried out using cord blood. Receptors were obtained from a newborn girl in good health.

The chain uses TRBV29-1 and TRBJ2-3; 12 nucleotides agree with TRBD2. The V segment lost 1 base and the J segment 2 bases; nucleotides outside the gene matches: 10. The CDR3 sequence is 18 residues long. Germline values: CDR1 SQVTM, CDR2 ANQGSEA. In DNA form, the CDR3 reads TGCAGCGTTGAAGGACTAGCGGGAGTCGAGCGACACACAGATACGCAGTATTTT. Translation: CSVEGLAGVERHTDTQYF.

This clonotype was seen more than once but under ten times. The rearrangement uses TRBV20-1 and TRBJ1-5, with TRBD1 as a possible D gene (6 bases). Trimming left V 2 bases short and J 0 bases short, with 17 bases between. This CDR3 comprises 17 residues. Germline CDR1 reads DFQATT; CDR2 reads SNEGSKA (reference sequence). The CDR3 sequence is CSARPPEPGDSNQPQHF. CDR3 nucleotides: TGCAGTGCTAGACCTCCAGAGCCAGGGGATAGCAATCAGCCCCAGCATTTT.

The sample holds a few counts of this clonotype. The J gene is TRBJ2-1, the V gene TRBV7-2, with D possibly TRBD2 on 5 matching bases. Germline V gene sequence: CDR1 SGHTA, CDR2 FQGNSA. This CDR3 region has 16 residues. With 5 bases removed from V and 10 bases from J, the gap between germline ends came to 24 bases. The CDR3: CASSNGSIFSSYEQFF. CDR3 bases: TGTGCCAGCAGCAATGGGAGTATTTTTAGCTCCTACGAGCAGTTCTTC.

This clonotype showed up just a few times. This rearrangement joins TRBV3-1 to TRBJ1-1; D may be TRBD1 (6 bases). The CDR3 has 14 amino acids. Germline assignment: CDR1 LGHDT and CDR2 YNNKEL (reference sequence). The ends were cut back, 4 bases at V and 5 bases at J, with 14 bases in the middle. CDR3 region: CASSPLGRGTEAFF. CDR3 bases: TGTGCCAGCAGCCCCCTAGGTAGGGGGACTGAAGCTTTCTTT.

The V call is TRBV19, the J call TRBJ1-2; 7 bases map to TRBD1. V gave up 8 bases and J gave up 4 bases; unmatched junction bases: 7. CDR1 is LNHDA and CDR2 is SQIVND in the germline V gene (reference sequence). This CDR3 has 13 amino acids. CDR3 DNA: TGTGCCAGTTCCAAACAGGGGACCTATGGCTACACCTTC. Its translation: CASSKQGTYGYTF.

V gene TRBV27 combines with J gene TRBJ1-4, with 8 nucleotides matching TRBD1. Looked up from germline, CDR1 is MNHEY and CDR2 is SMNVEV (reference sequence). J lost 0 bases, V lost 6 bases, and 3 bases had no gene match. This CDR3 has 15 residues. CDR3 in DNA: TGTGCCAGCAGCACAGGGGGAACAACTAATGAAAAACTGTTTTTT. Protein sequence: CASSTGGTTNEKLFF.

This clonotype was detected once. This chain joins TRBV4-1 and TRBJ2-1; a weak D match, TRBD2 (6 bases). Germline lookup yields CDR1 MGHRA and CDR2 YSYEKL. Trimming removed 0 bases from V and 5 bases from J, with 14 bases in between. The CDR3 has 16 amino acids. CDR3 loop: CASSQEEGRSHNEQFF. For the CDR3, the DNA is TGCGCCAGCAGCCAAGAGGAGGGGAGGTCCCACAATGAGCAGTTCTTC.

The chain couples TRBV5-1 to TRBJ1-2; 8 nucleotides line up with TRBD1. This CDR3 region has 16 residues. CDR1 and CDR2 (germline): SGHRS, YFSETQ. Unmatched junction bases numbered 9, after V lost 1 base and J lost 4 bases. CDR3 sequence reads: CASSLPTGGAPYGYTF. CDR3 sequence (DNA): TGCGCCAGCAGCTTGCCCACAGGGGGGGCCCCCTATGGCTACACCTTC.

The chain couples TRBV15 to TRBJ2-2; D is uncertain. The CDR3 has 12 residues. Trimming shortened V by 0 bases and J by 10 bases, and 6 bases separated the two germline ends. CDR1 is LNHNV and CDR2 is YYDKDF in the germline V gene (reference sequence). The CDR3 coding sequence is TGTGCCACCAGCAGAGATAAGCAGGAGCTGTTTTTT. It translates to CATSRDKQELFF.

A single count supports this clonotype. The chain couples TRBV6-5 to TRBJ1-1; 7 positions agree with TRBD1. Germline trimming cut 7 bases from V and 1 base from J; bases unmatched to any gene: 9. Germline V gives CDR1 MNHEY, CDR2 SVGAGI. This CDR3 is 15 amino acids long. This chain's CDR3 is CASTNRGRANTEAFF. The CDR3 DNA reads as TGTGCCAGCACCAACAGGGGCAGGGCGAACACTGAAGCTTTCTTT.

On this clonotype itself: This may come from a read error, since a much larger clone is one base off. The genes are TRBV3-1 and TRBJ2-1; D unresolved. The J call is in doubt because the DNA end fits TRBJ2-7 better. The CDR3 has 13 amino acids. The germline gives CDR1 LGHDT, CDR2 YNNKEL (reference sequence). The CDR3 DNA reads as TGTGCCAGCAGCCAAGGTCGGGTAAATGAGCAGTACTTC. Its protein product is CASSQGRVNEQYF.

This clonotype was seen many times. J is TRBJ2-7 and V is TRBV28, with 8 bases matching TRBD1. Germline V gene data show CDR1 as MDHEN and CDR2 as SYDVKM. The CDR3 contains 15 residues. V shed 3 bases, J shed 3 bases, and the junction held 7 bases outside the gene matches. The chain's CDR3 is CASSFRDRGVYEQYF. The CDR3, as DNA: TGTGCCAGCAGTTTCCGCGACAGGGGTGTCTACGAGCAGTACTTC.

The chain uses TRBV3-1 and TRBJ2-5; D remains unclear. The CDR3 is made up of 13 amino acids. Germline loops: CDR1 LGHDT, CDR2 YNNKEL (reference sequence). Trimming shortened V by 4 bases and J by 11 bases, and 17 bases separated the two germline ends. The CDR3 bases are TGTGCCAGCAGCCCTACCATGGGTGGTGAGCAGTACTTC. It is translated as CASSPTMGGEQYF.

This clonotype was seen a handful of times. The CDR3 loop is CASSLGFQLSEQFF. Here the CDR3 DNA reads TGTGCCAGCAGCTTGGGGTTTCAGTTAAGTGAGCAGTTCTTC. The chain carries TRBV5-5 and TRBJ2-1, with D unresolved. The CDR3 runs 14 residues. Trimming cost V 0 bases and J 9 bases, with 13 bases left between them. CDR1 and CDR2 from the germline V gene are SGHKS and YYEKEE (reference sequence).

The chain employs TRBV12-3 or TRBV12-4 and TRBJ2-4; perhaps TRBD2 as D (8 bases). V gave up 3 bases and J gave up 3 bases, with 24 bases separating them. The CDR3 is 19 amino acids. CDR3 loop: CASSLIIGRQGLGKNIQYF. In DNA form, the CDR3 reads TGTGCCAGCAGTTTGATTATTGGACGACAGGGACTAGGCAAAAACATTCAGTACTTC.

The J gene is TRBJ2-7, the V gene TRBV11-2, with D uncertain. CDR1 SGHAT and CDR2 FQNNGV come from the germline V gene. CDR3 length equals 13 residues. V was trimmed by 5 bases and J by 0 bases, leaving 8 bases between them. The CDR3 nucleotides are TGTGCCAGCAGCGCTCTCCACTCCTACGAGCAGTACTTC. Residues: CASSALHSYEQYF.

J is TRBJ2-7 and V is TRBV24-1; D is ambiguous. Trimming shortened V by 0 bases and J by 4 bases, and 6 bases separated the two germline ends. The germline V gene has CDR1 KGHDR and CDR2 SFDVKD. This CDR3 is built from 13 residues. CDR3 in amino acids: CATSDLRGYEQYF. The CDR3 nucleotides are TGTGCCACCAGTGATTTGCGTGGGTACGAGCAGTACTTC.

V is TRBV4-1 and J is TRBJ2-4, with 14 nucleotides matching TRBD2. Germline CDR1 MGHRA, CDR2 YSYEKL. Trimming at V came to 2 bases and at J to 3 bases, leaving 3 bases not matched to a gene. This CDR3 comprises 17 residues. The CDR3 sequence: CASSQPTSGRDKNIQYF. In DNA form, the CDR3 reads TGCGCCAGCAGCCAACCGACTAGCGGGAGGGACAAAAACATTCAGTACTTC.

To note about this clonotype: Compared with germline, one end of the junction differs, possibly owing to a read error. The V and J genes are TRBV20-1 and TRBJ1-6; D unclear. The CDR3 runs 18 residues. CDR1 is DFQATT and CDR2 is SNEGSKA in the germline V gene (reference sequence). CDR3 protein: CSARVGTGASSYNLPLHF. CDR3 nucleotide sequence: TGCAGTGCTAGAGTGGGCACGGGAGCGTCCTCCTATAATTTACCCCTCCACTTT.

This clonotype has ten or more counts. The rearrangement links TRBV4-2 to TRBJ1-4; 9 bases align to TRBD1. CDR1 and CDR2 from the germline V gene are LGHNA and YNFKEQ. The junction had 4 bases not matched to a gene; V was cut back by 3 bases and J by 5 bases. The length of the CDR3 is 15 residues. CDR3 coding DNA: TGTGCCAGCAGCCAGTGGACAGGGGCGAATGAAAAACTGTTTTTT. This gives the protein CASSQWTGANEKLFF.

Only a few counts were recorded for this clonotype. This chain connects TRBV7-2 to TRBJ2-7; no reliable D call. This CDR3 comprises 14 residues. Trimming removed 2 bases at V and 4 bases at J, with 12 bases between. CDR1 SGHTA and CDR2 FQGNSA come from the germline V gene. CDR3 region: CASSLFRQKYEQYF. In DNA, the CDR3 is TGTGCCAGCAGCTTATTCCGCCAAAAATACGAGCAGTACTTC.

This clonotype was recorded a few times. The chain joins TRBV5-1 to TRBJ2-1, with 8 nucleotides matching TRBD1. Trimming cost V 4 bases and J 1 base; bases outside gene matches: 10. There are 17 residues in the CDR3. Germline V gene lookup returns CDR1 SGHRS and CDR2 YFSETQ. CDR3 sequence: CASSPRQGWVSYNEQFF. Here the CDR3 DNA reads TGCGCCAGCAGCCCACGACAGGGGTGGGTATCCTACAATGAGCAGTTCTTC.